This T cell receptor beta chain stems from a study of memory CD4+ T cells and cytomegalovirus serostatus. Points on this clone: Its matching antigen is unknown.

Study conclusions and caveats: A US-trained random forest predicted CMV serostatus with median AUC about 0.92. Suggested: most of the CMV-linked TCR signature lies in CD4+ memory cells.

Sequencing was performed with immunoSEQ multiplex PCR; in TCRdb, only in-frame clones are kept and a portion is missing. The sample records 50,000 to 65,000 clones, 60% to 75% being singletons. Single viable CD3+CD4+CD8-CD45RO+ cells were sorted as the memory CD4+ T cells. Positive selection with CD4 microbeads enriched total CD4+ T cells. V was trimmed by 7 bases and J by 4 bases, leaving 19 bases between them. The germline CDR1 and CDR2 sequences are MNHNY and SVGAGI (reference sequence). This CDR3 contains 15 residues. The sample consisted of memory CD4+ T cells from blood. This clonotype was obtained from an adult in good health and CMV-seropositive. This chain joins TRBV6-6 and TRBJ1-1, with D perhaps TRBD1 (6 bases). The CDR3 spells CASKVRGAPVTEAFF. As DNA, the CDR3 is TGTGCCAGCAAGGTTCGGGGGGCGCCCGTCACTGAAGCTTTCTTT.